Listed here are 10 T cell receptor beta chains from one sample, sequenced in a study of Ad26.COV2.S vaccination and SARS-CoV-2 variants. Using immunoSEQ multiplex PCR, the repertoire was profiled, and TCRdb retains in-frame clones only, with some absent. The data hold approximately 480,000 clones, with roughly nine tenths observed a single time. Treatment reported: around 19 received Ad26.COV2.S at low or high dose, single or two shots; about five received placebo; per-sample allocation not given. Repertoires come from day 63 after the first vaccine or placebo injection. The material was peripheral blood, obtained in a trial of Ad26.COV2.S vaccine versus placebo. These receptor sequences come from a person aged 18-65 years who received the Ad26.COV2.S COVID-19 vaccine or a placebo.

The V and J genes are TRBV11-2 and TRBJ2-7; no clear D. The CDR3 contains 21 residues. CDR1 is SGHAT, CDR2 FQNNGV, per germline. Trimming took 6 bases from V and 4 from J, leaving 37 bases between them. The CDR3 is CASSLRAAVYFNSVAGYEQYF. For the CDR3, the DNA is TGTGCCAGCAGTTTGCGCGCCGCGGTCTATTTCAACTCGGTTGCCGGGTACGAGCAGTACTTC.

J is TRBJ2-4 and V is TRBV4-1, with no clear D. Trimming took off 2 bases at V and 0 bases at J, with 8 bases between the two ends. This CDR3 contains 15 residues. Germline V lookup: CDR1 MGHRA, CDR2 YSYEKL. DNA of the CDR3: TGCGCCAGCAGCCAACTCGGGCTAGCCAAAAACATTCAGTACTTC. Its protein is CASSQLGLAKNIQYF.

The chain uses TRBV28 and TRBJ1-3; TRBD1 matches 7 bases. This CDR3 is built from 15 residues. Per the germline V gene, CDR1 is MDHEN and CDR2 is SYDVKM. V lost 5 bases, J lost 2 bases, and 6 bases stayed unmatched. CDR3 residues: CASSPPGTAGNTIYF. The CDR3 region has the DNA TGTGCCAGCAGTCCTCCCGGGACAGCTGGAAACACCATATATTTT.

The chain has TRBV2 and TRBJ1-2; D ambiguous. CDR3 size: 14 residues. V lost 6 bases and J 5 bases, leaving 16 bases between the germline ends. Germline V CDR1 and CDR2: SNHLY, FYNNEI. CDR3 sequence reads: CASSSRGVAYGYTF. The CDR3 bases are TGTGCCAGCAGCTCGAGAGGCGTCGCTTATGGCTACACCTTC.

This clone was recorded only once. CDR3 protein: CASSIRGSGSLIYEQFF. The CDR3 DNA follows: TGTGCCAGTAGTATTCGGGGTAGCGGGAGTCTTATATATGAGCAGTTCTTC. The rearrangement links TRBV19 to TRBJ2-1; the match to TRBD2 covers 9 bases. The germline CDR1 and CDR2 sequences are LNHDA and SQIVND (reference sequence). The CDR3 loop spans 17 amino acids. Trimming at V came to 3 bases and at J to 8 bases, leaving 14 bases not matched to a gene.

The rearrangement links TRBV28 to TRBJ1-6; TRBD1 matches 8 bases. This CDR3 is 21 amino acids long. Germline values: CDR1 MDHEN, CDR2 SYDVKM. Trimming removed 4 bases from V and 3 bases from J; junction bases left unmatched: 20. The CDR3 spells CASSSTLGQGSIGLYNSPLHF. The CDR3 bases are TGTGCCAGCAGTTCAACCCTAGGACAGGGATCTATTGGACTCTATAATTCACCCCTCCACTTT.

V and J are TRBV7-2 and TRBJ2-3; D is unresolved. Germline values: CDR1 SGHTA, CDR2 FQGNSA. This CDR3 is 13 amino acids long. Trimming took off 0 bases at V and 4 bases at J, with 5 bases between the two ends. The CDR3 bases are TGTGCCAGCAGCTTAGCTAAGGCAGATACGCAGTATTTT. Protein: CASSLAKADTQYF. Full variable domain (outside the CDR3, taken from reference TRBV7-2 and TRBJ2-3): GAGVSQSPSNKVTEKGKDVELRCDPISGHTALYWYRQSLGQGLEFLIYFQGNSAPDKSGLPSDRFSAERTGGSVSTLTIQRTQQEDSAVYLCASSLAKADTQYFGPGTRLTVL.

The chain uses TRBV7-9 and TRBJ1-2, with TRBD1 matching over 7 bases. CDR1 and CDR2 (germline): SEHNR, FQNEAQ (reference sequence). Trimming took 6 bases from V and 7 from J; bases not matched to a gene: 2. The CDR3 runs to 11 residues. The CDR3 DNA reads as TGTGCCAGCAGAACAGGGGTTGGCTACACCTTC. Its translation is CASRTGVGYTF.

This rearrangement joins TRBV2 to TRBJ2-5; tentative D call: TRBD2 (6 bases). The CDR3 is 15 residues long. The V gene lost 8 bases and the J gene lost 0 bases, with 16 bases spanning the gap. Germline V CDR1 and CDR2: SNHLY, FYNNEI. The CDR3 is CASGAFGLNQETQYF. In nucleotides, the CDR3 is TGTGCCAGCGGCGCCTTCGGACTAAACCAAGAGACCCAGTACTTC.

For this clone: Other nucleotide sequences from this sample produce the same CDR3. DNA of the CDR3: TGTGCCAGCAGTTCGCGGGGCTCCTACAATGAGCAGTTCTTC. Translation gives CASSSRGSYNEQFF. This chain uses TRBV27 with TRBJ2-1, with a tentative D call TRBD2 (6 bases). Germline CDR1 and CDR2: MNHEY and SMNVEV (reference sequence). This CDR3 is built from 14 residues. Trimming removed 4 bases from V and 0 bases from J, with 7 bases in between.